A selection of T cell receptor beta chains follows, all from one sample in a study of blood T cell repertoires in COVID-19. Produced via immunoSEQ multiplex PCR; TCRdb's table is partial and in-frame only. Here the sample spans around 250,000 clones, almost 85% being singletons. The sample taken for sequencing was peripheral blood. The source of these receptors is a man aged 45-65 years with active or convalescent COVID-19. CDR3s include the opening cysteine and the closing phenylalanine or tryptophan. A D gene is named only where the DNA matches it firmly. Expanded clones get a size class; other rows say once, few or many, or leave the size out.

D	V	size	J	CDR3	DNA
TRBD1	TRBV10-3	.	TRBJ1-2	CAISGQPSGGDGYTF	TGTGCCATCAGTGGACAGCCGTCAGGGGGAGATGGCTACACCTTC
TRBD1	TRBV29-1	.	TRBJ2-7	CSASTETGVPSYEQYF	TGCAGCGCATCGACAGAAACAGGGGTTCCCTCCTACGAGCAGTACTTC
.	TRBV28	few	TRBJ2-1	CATIPGHLYNEQFF	TGTGCCACAATACCGGGACACCTATACAATGAGCAGTTCTTC
TRBD2	TRBV4-1	.	TRBJ2-1	CASSQVLAGRYNEQFF	TGCGCCAGCAGCCAAGTCCTAGCGGGGAGGTACAATGAGCAGTTCTTC
TRBD1	TRBV7-3	.	TRBJ2-5	CASSFQGAEETQYF	TGTGCCAGCAGCTTCCAGGGGGCGGAAGAGACCCAGTACTTC
TRBD2	TRBV27	.	TRBJ2-5	CASSPRLAAPRETQYF	TGTGCCAGCAGCCCTCGGCTAGCGGCTCCACGTGAGACCCAGTACTTC
TRBD1	TRBV6-5	.	TRBJ2-1	CASSRDRAYNEQFF	TGTGCCAGCAGCCGGGACAGGGCTTACAATGAGCAGTTCTTC
.	TRBV4-1	.	TRBJ1-2	CASSQGLVATRGYTF	TGCGCCAGCAGCCAAGGCTTGGTCGCCACGCGGGGCTACACCTTC
TRBD2	TRBV6-2/TRBV6-3	.	TRBJ2-5	CASSSLRDYKETQYF	TGTGCCAGCAGTTCTCTCCGGGACTATAAAGAGACCCAGTACTTC
TRBD2	TRBV9	.	TRBJ2-2	CASSVEGSGSPNTGELFF	TGTGCCAGCAGCGTAGAGGGTAGCGGGAGCCCGAACACCGGGGAGCTGTTTTTT
TRBD1	TRBV5-4	.	TRBJ2-7	CASSNRDRMTYEQYF	TGTGCCAGCAGCAACCGGGACAGGATGACCTACGAGCAGTACTTC
.	TRBV30	.	TRBJ1-1	CAWSKVPRGGEAFF	TGTGCCTGGAGTAAGGTCCCGCGAGGCGGGGAAGCTTTCTTT
.	TRBV24-1	.	TRBJ2-1	CATSAGGFNEQFF	TGTGCCACCAGTGCTGGAGGGTTCAATGAGCAGTTCTTC
.	TRBV2	few	TRBJ2-5	CASSAQRLQTQYF	TGTGCCAGCAGTGCTCAGCGGTTACAGACCCAGTACTTC
.	TRBV20-1	.	TRBJ2-3	CSGSRADTQYF	TGCAGCGGGAGCCGGGCAGATACGCAGTATTTT
TRBD2	TRBV10-3	.	TRBJ2-7	CAISEPALAGVEQYF	TGTGCCATCAGTGAGCCCGCCCTAGCGGGAGTCGAGCAGTACTTC
.	TRBV12-3/TRBV12-4	.	TRBJ1-5	CASSLSQAQPQHF	TGTGCCAGCAGTTTATCCCAGGCCCAGCCCCAGCATTTT
TRBD1	TRBV4-2	.	TRBJ2-3	CASSQKRDRGFNTQYF	TGTGCCAGCAGCCAGAAAAGAGACAGGGGGTTCAATACGCAGTATTTT
.	TRBV6-5	.	TRBJ1-2	CASSYSSDLPGGYTF	TGTGCCAGCAGTTACTCGTCCGACCTCCCGGGTGGCTACACCTTC
.	TRBV10-3	.	TRBJ1-1	CAIKPDSPGSTEAFF	TGTGCCATCAAACCGGACTCACCGGGTAGCACTGAAGCTTTCTTT
TRBD1	TRBV7-9	.	TRBJ1-1	CASSHGQANTEAFF	TGTGCCAGCAGCCATGGACAGGCGAACACTGAAGCTTTCTTT
TRBD2	TRBV7-3	.	TRBJ2-3	CASSPTPAGLDTQYF	TGTGCCAGCAGCCCGACTCCAGCGGGGTTAGATACGCAGTATTTT